A single sample is the source of the 27 T cell receptor beta chains below, sequenced in a study of T-cell reconstitution after alpha-beta-depleted transplantation in children. Construction of the TCRbeta library involved unique molecular identifiers. Each CDR3 protein gets one entry after TCRdb re-called the PCR reads with MiXCR. Among approximately 630,000 distinct CDR3 sequences listed, around 14% were seen once. Here the sequenced sample was PBMCs, taken before TCRalphabeta/CD19-depleted stem cell transplant. The receptors originated from a girl aged 2-10 years with congenital amegakaryocytic thrombocytopenia, due to receive a stem cell transplant.

This clonotype was seen a handful of times. V is TRBV5-1 and J is TRBJ2-1; 8 bases map to TRBD1. Per germline, CDR1 SGHRS and CDR2 YFSETQ. This CDR3 is built from 20 residues. V lost 4 bases and J lost 6; bases outside the gene matches: 24. The CDR3 reads CASSPGGQGAIMSPPNEQFF. The CDR3, as DNA: TGCGCCAGCAGCCCGGGCGGGCAGGGGGCGATAATGTCCCCCCCCAATGAGCAGTTCTTC.

This clonotype was counted a few times. The chain carries TRBV5-5 and TRBJ2-5; D ambiguous. The CDR3 is 13 amino acids. Germline lookup yields CDR1 SGHKS and CDR2 YYEKEE (reference sequence). Trimming pared 4 bases from V and 2 bases from J, leaving 9 bases between. The CDR3 nucleotides read TGTGCCAGCAGCCTGCCACAACAAGAGACCCAGTACTTC. This gives the protein CASSLPQQETQYF.

The sample holds many counts of this clonotype. V usage is TRBV20-1 and J usage is TRBJ2-2, with 8 bases aligning to TRBD1. Germline values: CDR1 DFQATT, CDR2 SNEGSKA (reference sequence). CDR3 size: 13 residues. The V segment lost 6 bases and the J segment 0 bases; nucleotides outside the gene matches: 0. CDR3 nucleotides: TGCAGTGCGGGACAGGCGAACACCGGGGAGCTGTTTTTT. Translation gives CSAGQANTGELFF.

This clonotype came up many times. The genes are TRBV6-5 and TRBJ2-3; D possibly corresponds to TRBD1 (5 bases). This CDR3 region has 15 residues. Germline CDR1 is MNHEY and CDR2 is SVGAGI. V shed 0 bases and J shed 2 bases, with 9 bases lying between them. DNA for the CDR3: TGTGCCAGCAGTTACTCGGGGCTATACACAGATACGCAGTATTTT. Amino acid sequence: CASSYSGLYTDTQYF.

This clonotype was counted ten times or more. For the CDR3, the DNA is TGTGCCAGCAGCACCCTTGGGGACAGCTTCAATGAGCAGTTCTTC. Protein sequence: CASSTLGDSFNEQFF. The chain uses TRBV11-2 and TRBJ2-1; 7 bases fit TRBD1. V dropped 5 bases and J dropped 6; count of bases not matched to a gene: 10. This CDR3 is 15 amino acids long. Germline V gene lookup returns CDR1 SGHAT and CDR2 FQNNGV.

The V call is TRBV19, the J call TRBJ2-1; 14 bases fit TRBD2. The CDR3 consists of 18 residues. Germline CDR1 reads LNHDA; CDR2 reads SQIVND (reference sequence). The trim removed 0 bases at V and 8 bases at J, leaving 9 bases unmatched. The CDR3 protein is CASSIDDPGLAGVDEQFF. As DNA, the CDR3 is TGTGCCAGTAGTATAGATGACCCGGGACTAGCGGGAGTTGATGAGCAGTTCTTC. The full variable domain, in which reference TRBV19 and TRBJ2-1 provide the parts outside the CDR3, is DGGITQSPKYLFRKEGQNVTLSCEQNLNHDAMYWYRQDPGQGLRLIYYSQIVNDFQKGDIAEGYSVSREKKESFPLTVTSAQKNPTAFYLCASSIDDPGLAGVDEQFFGPGTRLTVL.

The sample holds many counts of this clonotype. The V and J genes are TRBV12-3 or TRBV12-4 and TRBJ1-2; possible D gene TRBD1, 5 bases. The CDR3 consists of 13 residues. The V gene lost 5 bases and the J gene lost 4 bases, with 11 bases spanning the gap. CDR3 bases: TGTGCCAGCAGTCTGACAGCTCCCTATGGCTACACCTTC. It translates to CASSLTAPYGYTF.

This clonotype was seen repeatedly, ten times or more. The chain employs TRBV28 and TRBJ2-3; perhaps TRBD2 as D (6 bases). In germline, CDR1 is MDHEN, CDR2 SYDVKM. This CDR3 spans 13 amino acids. Trimming removed 6 bases at V and 6 bases at J, with 13 bases between. The CDR3 here is CASRFHRGDTQYF. CDR3 nucleotides: TGTGCCAGCAGATTCCACCGGGGGGATACGCAGTATTTT.

Notes on this clonotype: A single base separates this from a much larger clone, so it may be a read error. Here the CDR3 omits its conserved ending phenylalanine or tryptophan, so a read error is the likely source. The chain couples TRBV3-1 to TRBJ1-1; D perhaps matches TRBD1 (5 bases). The CDR3 loop spans 14 amino acids. CDR1 and CDR2 from the germline V gene are LGHDT and YNNKEL (reference sequence). V was pared by 3 bases and J by 5 bases, with 13 bases between. CDR3: CASSQSDGGTEAFL. CDR3 nucleotide sequence: TGTGCCAGCAGCCAGTCCGATGGGGGGACTGAAGCTTTCCTT.

This clonotype was seen a handful of times. The chain joins TRBV5-1 to TRBJ1-2; D not resolved. Germline values: CDR1 SGHRS, CDR2 YFSETQ. The length of the CDR3 is 12 residues. Between the trimmed V and J ends, which lost 0 bases and 8 bases, there was a span of 8 bases. CDR3 coding DNA: TGCGCCAGCAGCTTGGCCGCGGAGGGCTACACCTTC. It yields the protein CASSLAAEGYTF.

This clonotype was observed a handful of times. The rearrangement joins TRBV5-1 to TRBJ2-2, with D perhaps TRBD1 (5 bases). The CDR3 has 15 amino acids. V lost 4 bases and J 0 bases, leaving 10 bases between the germline ends. Per the germline V gene, CDR1 is SGHRS and CDR2 is YFSETQ. The CDR3 protein is CASSPGHSNTGELFF. The CDR3 bases are TGCGCCAGCAGCCCCGGACATTCGAACACCGGGGAGCTGTTTTTT.

This clonotype was detected only once. A read error may be the cause here, since a much bigger clone is one base away. This chain links TRBV12-3 or TRBV12-4 with TRBJ2-3; 9 bases match TRBD1. There are 15 residues in the CDR3. The CDR3 sequence: CTSSPGTGQADTQYF. In DNA form, the CDR3 reads TGTACCAGCAGTCCCGGGACAGGGCAGGCAGATACGCAGTATTTT.

This clonotype came up many times. The rearrangement links TRBV6-1 to TRBJ1-1; TRBD1 is a possible D gene (6 bases). The CDR3 length is 18 residues. V lost 3 bases and J 0 bases, leaving 20 bases between the germline ends. Germline CDR1 and CDR2: MNHNS and SASEGT. The CDR3 loop is CASSDPPGGGKMNTEAFF. In DNA, the CDR3 is TGTGCCAGCAGTGATCCCCCAGGAGGGGGGAAAATGAACACTGAAGCTTTCTTT.

Ten or more counts support this clonotype. The chain combines TRBV5-1 with TRBJ2-2; D is perhaps TRBD1 (6 bases). The CDR3 spans 16 residues. The germline CDR1 and CDR2 sequences are SGHRS and YFSETQ. V was shortened by 0 bases and J by 3 bases, with 12 bases between the two germline ends. The CDR3 sequence: CASSLGVTGYTGELFF. In DNA, the CDR3 is TGCGCCAGCAGCTTGGGCGTGACAGGATACACCGGGGAGCTGTTTTTT.

At least ten counts were recorded for this clonotype. The chain joins TRBV20-1 to TRBJ2-7; D is unresolved. Trimming left V 6 bases short and J 3 bases short, with 21 bases between. Germline V gene sequence: CDR1 DFQATT, CDR2 SNEGSKA (reference sequence). The CDR3 has 15 amino acids. The CDR3 protein is CSAGNIPVARYEQYF. In DNA form, the CDR3 reads TGCAGTGCAGGAAATATTCCCGTTGCGCGCTACGAGCAGTACTTC.

This clonotype turned up a few times. The V call is TRBV5-1, the J call TRBJ2-5; D gene ambiguous. Trimming pared 4 bases from V and 2 bases from J, leaving 9 bases between. Germline V lookup: CDR1 SGHRS, CDR2 YFSETQ. The CDR3 consists of 13 residues. CDR3 protein: CASSRNMQETQYF. CDR3 in DNA: TGCGCCAGCAGCCGAAACATGCAAGAGACCCAGTACTTC.

This clonotype was detected once. A much larger clonotype is one base distant, so this may be a read error. The rearrangement uses TRBV7-2 and TRBJ2-1; D ambiguous. There are 15 residues in the CDR3. Germline CDR1 reads SGHTA; CDR2 reads FQGNSA. The V end was cut by 3 bases, the J end by 2 bases, with 11 bases between. The CDR3 coding sequence is TGTGCCAGCAGCTTCTACGGTCCCGCCTACAATGAGCAGTTCTTC. Translated, it gives CASSFYGPAYNEQFF. The whole variable domain, remainder taken from reference TRBV7-2 and TRBJ2-1, is GAGVSQSPSNKVTEKGKDVELRCDPISGHTALYWYRQSLGQGLEFLIYFQGNSAPDKSGLPSDRFSAERTGGSVSTLTIQRTQQEDSAVYLCASSFYGPAYNEQFFGPGTRLTVL.

This clonotype has a count of ten or more. The chain joins TRBV5-1 to TRBJ2-7; the match to TRBD2 covers 9 bases. CDR1 and CDR2 (germline): SGHRS, YFSETQ. V was clipped by 5 bases and J by 0 bases; unmatched bases: 9. This CDR3 region has 16 residues. The CDR3 loop is CASSSLETSGSYEQYF. The CDR3 region has the DNA TGCGCCAGCAGTTCCTTGGAGACTAGCGGCTCCTACGAGCAGTACTTC.

The chain has TRBV5-1 and TRBJ2-7; TRBD1 aligns across 7 bases. This CDR3 spans 13 amino acids. V was clipped by 4 bases and J by 4 bases; unmatched bases: 5. Per the germline V gene, CDR1 is SGHRS and CDR2 is YFSETQ. As DNA, the CDR3 is TGCGCCAGCAGCGTCCGGGACAGATACGAGCAGTACTTC. It is translated as CASSVRDRYEQYF.

Ten or more counts support this clonotype. V gene TRBV4-1 combines with J gene TRBJ2-3; D not certain. Germline assignment: CDR1 MGHRA and CDR2 YSYEKL. This CDR3 has 17 amino acids. The ends were cut back, 0 bases at V and 2 bases at J, with 15 bases in the middle. The DNA for the CDR3 is TGCGCCAGCAGCCAAGAGCGCCTACAAAGTGCCACAGATACGCAGTATTTT. This gives the protein CASSQERLQSATDTQYF.

The V and J genes are TRBV7-2 and TRBJ2-7, with 9 bases identical to TRBD1. J gave up 5 bases and V 5 bases, and 10 bases lay outside the gene matches. The CDR3 has 15 amino acids. The germline V gene has CDR1 SGHTA and CDR2 FQGNSA. The DNA of the CDR3 is TGTGCCAGCAGCCCATTACAGGGGGCCCTGAACGAGCAGTACTTC. It encodes CASSPLQGALNEQYF.

In this sample, this clonotype turned up a few times. The chain combines TRBV5-1 with TRBJ2-2; the D gene is possibly TRBD2 (5 bases). The germline V gene encodes CDR1 SGHRS and CDR2 YFSETQ. Between the trimmed V and J ends, which lost 2 bases and 6 bases, there was a span of 14 bases. There are 15 residues in the CDR3. DNA for the CDR3: TGCGCCAGCAGCTTTACTTTTTCGCGGGCCGGGGAGCTGTTTTTT. Translation gives CASSFTFSRAGELFF.

This clonotype was recorded a few times. The rearrangement uses TRBV20-1 and TRBJ2-2; 8 nucleotides match TRBD2. After removal of 6 bases from V and 0 bases from J, the junction contained 12 bases not matched to a gene. CDR3 size: 17 residues. Germline V CDR1 and CDR2: DFQATT, SNEGSKA (reference sequence). DNA for the CDR3: TGCAGTGCCACGGGGGCTAGCGGGCCCCCGAACACCGGGGAGCTGTTTTTT. Translation: CSATGASGPPNTGELFF.

This clonotype was detected ten times or more. V usage is TRBV29-1 and J usage is TRBJ1-2, with D possibly matching TRBD1 (6 bases). In germline, CDR1 is SQVTM, CDR2 ANQGSEA. The germline V and J ends were trimmed by 2 bases and 7 bases, with 14 bases remaining between them. CDR3 length: 13 amino acids. CDR3 DNA: TGCAGCGTTGAATGGCGTTCCAGGGGTGGCTACACCTTC. Its translation is CSVEWRSRGGYTF.

In its sample, this clonotype was seen a few times. The V call is TRBV19, the J call TRBJ2-7; D gene unclear. The germline V gene has CDR1 LNHDA and CDR2 SQIVND (reference sequence). The V gene lost 3 bases and the J gene lost 4 bases, with 10 bases spanning the gap. This CDR3 is built from 13 residues. CDR3 sequence: CASSMTARYEQYF. CDR3 nucleotide sequence: TGTGCCAGTAGTATGACGGCCCGGTACGAGCAGTACTTC.

Details on this clonotype: A much larger clone differs by one base, so this may be a read error. The chain joins TRBV9 to TRBJ2-1; the D call may be TRBD1 or TRBD2 (6 bases each). The CDR3 runs to 18 residues. Germline assignment: CDR1 SGDLS and CDR2 YYNGEE. The chain's CDR3 is CASSPDYREYSGGDEQSF. CDR3 in DNA: TGTGCCAGCAGCCCGGATTACAGGGAATATAGCGGCGGGGATGAGCAGTCCTTC.

The CDR3 coding sequence is TGCGCCAGCAGCCCGGAAGGTTTGAACACTGAAGCTTTCTTT. This codes for CASSPEGLNTEAFF. The chain combines TRBV5-1 with TRBJ1-1; D is unresolved. The CDR3 loop spans 14 amino acids. V dropped 4 bases and J dropped 0 bases, with 10 bases sitting between them. Per germline, CDR1 SGHRS and CDR2 YFSETQ.